The entry below gives a single T cell receptor (beta chain) sequence along with its context. Its antigen is undetermined. The data were taken from a study of neoadjuvant nivolumab and ipilimumab in lung cancer. As for the study in general: Nivolumab 3 mg/kg was given days 1, 15 and 29, plus ipilimumab 1 mg/kg day 1 in combination. Study-wide results and limits: Resected-tumor TCR richness correlated positively with pretherapy blood richness. From pretherapy to surgery, tumor richness and clonality rose with dual therapy. TCR richness and clonality were higher in tumors than adjacent uninvolved lung.

The CDR3 sequence is 15 residues long. Germline V gene data show CDR1 as SGHRS and CDR2 as YFSETQ. The V and J ends lost 4 bases and 0 bases, in that order; junction bases with no gene match: 3. Measured with immunoSEQ multiplex PCR; TCRdb has only the in-frame clones, and not every one. Of tens of thousands of clones detected, nearly 90% appear once; the ten largest clones hold about 3.6%. The chain employs TRBV5-1 and TRBJ2-1; 8 bases align to TRBD1. This TCR derives from an adult with non-small cell lung cancer. This specimen consisted of peripheral blood, obtained before neoadjuvant nivolumab, alone or with ipilimumab. This CDR3 is CASSQTGGSYNEQFF. The CDR3, as DNA: TGCGCCAGCAGCCAAACAGGGGGCTCCTACAATGAGCAGTTCTTC.